This T cell receptor (beta chain) appears in the sequencing data of a study of control samples from healthy donors and cancer patients. The table came from immunoSEQ multiplex PCR; TCRdb's copy has only in-frame clones and leaves some out. The table records 400,000 to 450,000 clones, around 90% of them present only once. Germline lookup yields CDR1 MNHNS and CDR2 SASEGT. V was clipped by 2 bases and J by 4 bases, with 15 bases between them. This CDR3 has 16 amino acids. The gene calls are TRBV6-1 and TRBJ1-5; no clear D gene. Sequencing was done on a sample of PBMCs. The source of this sequence is a man aged 40-50 years with head and neck cancer. In nucleotides, the CDR3 is TGTGCCAGCAGTGAAAGGGTCGGTCTCAGGAATCAGCCCCAGCATTTT. This translates into CASSERVGLRNQPQHF.